This T cell receptor (beta chain) originates from a study of blood T cell repertoires in COVID-19. Study-level information: Researchers got acute and convalescent COVID-19 samples from the United States, Italy and Spain.

Individuals drawn from about two dozen US areas were roughly 18 to 100 years old. Cohort assignment relied on participant-reported clinical history. Per the original data handling: Amplification of reference gene primers provided the estimated nucleated cell counts. Clones were read by immunoSEQ multiplex PCR, and TCRdb kept only the in-frame ones, dropping some. D and trimming come from the DNA, and the V and J calls and clone size come from that table. The sample contains roughly 250,000 clones, around 88% of which appear only once. This CDR3 is built from 15 residues. Per germline, CDR1 MNHEY and CDR2 SVGAGI. V was cut by 4 bases and J by 7 bases, with 16 bases left in between.

The rearrangement uses TRBV6-5 and TRBJ1-4, with D hard to call. Specimen: PBMCs or T cells enriched from blood (not recorded which). The sequence was collected from a man between 40 and 49 years old who had recovered from COVID-19. The CDR3 DNA reads as TGTGCCAGCAGTTCAAAATTAAGAGAACTTGAAAAACTGTTTTTT. Amino acids: CASSSKLRELEKLFF.